This is a list of T cell receptor beta chains from one sample in a study of cytomegalovirus exposure and HLA in healthy donors. Here immunoSEQ multiplex PCR was the method, and the copy in TCRdb shows in-frame clones only, minus some. This sample's clone table lists 130,000 or so clones. The sample was PBMCs. The source of these receptors is an older woman in good health and CMV-seronegative. CDR3s include the opening cysteine and the closing phenylalanine or tryptophan. The D gene is left open where the match is weak.

14	TRBV12-5	TRBJ2-5	-	CASGLGRNQETQYF	TGTGCTAGTGGTTTGGGGCGGAACCAAGAGACCCAGTACTTC
14	TRBV7-2	TRBJ1-5	TRBD1	CASSLGAGGQPQHF	TGTGCCAGCAGCTTAGGGGCAGGGGGACAGCCCCAGCATTTT
14	TRBV6-1	TRBJ2-1	TRBD1	CASSEGQGANEQFF	TGTGCCAGCAGTGAGGGACAGGGGGCGAATGAGCAGTTCTTC
15	TRBV9	TRBJ2-7	TRBD2	CASSAIPRGRDEQYF	TGTGCCAGCAGCGCTATACCTCGAGGGAGGGACGAGCAGTACTTC
14	TRBV10-3	TRBJ2-7	TRBD1	CAISGGQGLYEQYF	TGTGCCATCAGTGGGGGACAGGGGCTCTACGAGCAGTACTTC
16	TRBV7-6	TRBJ2-2	TRBD1	CASSPLDRVATGELFF	TGTGCCAGCAGCCCCTTGGACAGGGTAGCCACCGGGGAGCTGTTTTTT
16	TRBV6-5	TRBJ2-2	-	CASSYQGALDTGELFF	TGTGCCAGCAGTTACCAAGGGGCTTTGGACACCGGGGAGCTGTTTTTT
16	TRBV4-1	TRBJ1-4	-	CASSPPGVGAFEKLFF	TGCGCCAGCAGCCCCCCGGGGGTAGGGGCGTTTGAAAAACTGTTTTTT
16	TRBV6-6	TRBJ2-5	-	CASSYPNQRTTETQYF	TGTGCCAGCAGTTACCCGAACCAACGGACTACTGAGACCCAGTACTTC
15	TRBV13	TRBJ1-1	TRBD1	CASSNPGTGNTEAFF	TGTGCCAGCAGCAACCCCGGGACAGGGAACACTGAAGCTTTCTTT
18	TRBV5-4	TRBJ1-5	TRBD1	CASSLWTGGGNGNQPQHF	TGTGCCAGCAGCTTGTGGACAGGGGGTGGCAACGGCAATCAGCCCCAGCATTTT
15	TRBV6-1	TRBJ1-6	TRBD1	CASSEYDRVNSPLHF	TGTGCCAGCAGTGAATATGACAGGGTTAATTCACCCCTCCACTTT
14	TRBV30	TRBJ2-2	-	CAWSVEVPTGELFF	TGTGCCTGGAGTGTTGAGGTCCCCACCGGGGAGCTGTTTTTT
11	TRBV20-1	TRBJ2-7	-	CSASNPDRAFF	TGCAGTGCCTCCAACCCGGACAGAGCGTTTTTC
15	TRBV4-1	TRBJ1-1	-	CASRDERGYNTEAFF	TGCGCCAGCAGAGATGAGCGGGGTTATAACACTGAAGCTTTCTTT
16	TRBV2	TRBJ1-2	TRBD1	CASSEGPPDRGYGYTF	TGTGCCAGCAGTGAGGGGCCGCCTGACAGGGGCTATGGCTACACCTTC
14	TRBV30	TRBJ2-6	-	CAWHRDAGANVLTF	TGTGCCTGGCACAGGGATGCTGGGGCCAACGTCCTGACTTTC
14	TRBV10-3	TRBJ2-5	-	CAIRAGTHQETQYF	TGTGCCATCAGAGCCGGGACACACCAAGAGACCCAGTACTTC
18	TRBV27	TRBJ2-1	TRBD2	CASSPGLARSSSYNEQFF	TGTGCCAGCAGTCCGGGACTAGCGCGTTCGAGCTCCTACAATGAGCAGTTCTTC
16	TRBV7-8	TRBJ2-1	-	CASSSFEGVLYNEQFF	TGTGCCAGCAGCTCCTTCGAGGGGGTCCTATACAATGAGCAGTTCTTC
13	TRBV6-5	TRBJ1-2	-	CASTPAGAGGYTF	TGTGCCAGCACCCCCGCGGGGGCGGGTGGCTACACCTTC
17	TRBV7-6	TRBJ2-3	-	CASSPWGEPTSTDTQYF	TGTGCCAGCAGCCCATGGGGGGAGCCCACTAGCACAGATACGCAGTATTTT
13	TRBV2	TRBJ1-6	-	CATREAAGSPLHF	TGTGCCACCCGAGAGGCCGCGGGTTCACCCCTCCACTTT
15	TRBV7-2	TRBJ2-5	TRBD2	CASSRSSGSAETQYF	TGTGCCAGCAGCCGAAGTAGCGGGAGCGCAGAGACCCAGTACTTC
13	TRBV29-1	TRBJ1-5	TRBD1	CSVGTGITQPQHF	TGCAGCGTGGGGACAGGGATAACTCAGCCCCAGCATTTT
13	TRBV6-6	TRBJ1-5	-	CASSYGSNQPQHF	TGTGCCAGCAGTTACGGCAGCAATCAGCCCCAGCATTTT
11	TRBV6-5	TRBJ2-1	-	CASSSDNEQFF	TGTGCCAGCAGCTCCGACAATGAGCAGTTCTTC
13	TRBV7-8	TRBJ2-3	-	CASSFTRTDTQYF	TGTGCCAGCAGCTTCACTAGAACCGATACGCAGTATTTT
13	TRBV25-1	TRBJ1-1	-	CATNSDRTTEAFF	TGTGCCACCAATAGCGACAGGACCACTGAAGCTTTCTTT
12	TRBV5-1	TRBJ1-6	-	CASSFRDSPLHF	TGCGCCAGCAGCTTCAGGGATTCACCCCTCCACTTT
17	TRBV9	TRBJ1-4	-	CASSVASGRSTNEKLFF	TGTGCCAGCAGCGTAGCTTCAGGGCGGAGTACTAATGAAAAACTGTTTTTT
18	TRBV15	TRBJ2-5	TRBD2	CATSRSPPAGEDQETQYF	TGTGCCACCAGCAGATCCCCCCCAGCGGGGGAGGACCAAGAGACCCAGTACTTC
13	TRBV6-5	TRBJ1-6	TRBD1	CASSTGDNSPLHF	TGTGCCAGCTCGACAGGGGACAATTCACCCCTCCACTTT
17	TRBV4-2	TRBJ2-7	TRBD1	CASSQVGPGQGVSEQYF	TGTGCCAGCAGCCAAGTGGGCCCGGGACAGGGAGTTAGCGAGCAGTACTTC
17	TRBV18	TRBJ1-3	TRBD1	CASSPPGQALSGNTIYF	TGTGCCAGCTCACCACCGGGACAGGCTCTCTCTGGAAACACCATATATTTT
15	TRBV7-3	TRBJ2-4	-	CASSAMGQGTDIQYF	TGTGCCAGCAGCGCCATGGGGCAGGGCACGGACATTCAGTACTTC
14	TRBV10-1	TRBJ2-7	TRBD2	CASSVKREMGEQYF	TGCGCCAGCAGTGTAAAGCGGGAGATGGGCGAGCAGTACTTC
16	TRBV13	TRBJ2-3	TRBD2	CASSSKLAGEADTQYF	TGTGCCAGCAGCTCAAAACTAGCGGGAGAAGCAGATACGCAGTATTTT
16	TRBV7-8	TRBJ1-4	-	CASSLAGGRGREKLFF	TGTGCCAGCAGCTTAGCCGGGGGGCGGGGACGGGAAAAACTGTTTTTT
14	TRBV27	TRBJ1-6	-	CASSWTGNPSPLHF	TGTGCCAGCAGTTGGACCGGGAACCCATCACCCCTCCACTTT
15	TRBV6-1	TRBJ1-3	-	CASSEGGGSGNTIYF	TGTGCCAGCAGTGAAGGCGGCGGGAGTGGAAACACCATATATTTT
14	TRBV5-6	TRBJ2-3	TRBD1	CASSQRQGRDTQYF	TGTGCCAGCAGCCAGCGACAGGGTAGGGATACGCAGTATTTT
15	TRBV25-1	TRBJ2-1	TRBD2	CASSDYSGNCNEQFF	TGTGCCAGCAGTGACTATAGCGGGAACTGCAATGAGCAGTTCTTC
14	TRBV5-1	TRBJ2-7	-	CASSPDSRDYEQYF	TGCGCCAGCAGCCCCGATTCCCGGGACTACGAGCAGTACTTC
15	TRBV6-1	TRBJ2-5	-	CASSGGGTSGETQYF	TGTGCCAGCAGTGGGGGTGGGACAAGCGGAGAGACCCAGTACTTC
14	TRBV19	TRBJ1-5	-	CASSIAGESQPQHF	TGTGCCAGTAGTATAGCGGGGGAGAGTCAGCCCCAGCATTTT
11	TRBV20-1	TRBJ2-7	-	CSVPLSYEQYF	TGCAGTGTCCCCCTAAGCTACGAGCAGTACTTC
14	TRBV5-1	TRBJ2-1	TRBD2	CASSFQREGNEQFF	TGCGCCAGCAGCTTCCAGCGGGAGGGTAATGAGCAGTTCTTC
15	TRBV28	TRBJ2-5	-	CASNVVGGGKETQYF	TGTGCCAGCAACGTGGTAGGGGGCGGGAAAGAGACCCAGTACTTC
17	TRBV10-2	TRBJ2-3	-	CASSESPARGTTDTQYF	TGCGCCAGCAGTGAGTCCCCGGCTCGCGGGACCACAGATACGCAGTATTTT
14	TRBV7-9	TRBJ1-4	-	CASSLAVERGKLFF	TGTGCCAGCAGCTTAGCAGTAGAGCGTGGAAAACTGTTTTTT
13	TRBV11-2	TRBJ2-7	-	CASSSPLANEQYF	TGTGCCAGCAGCTCGCCCCTAGCAAACGAGCAGTACTTC
15	TRBV2	TRBJ1-2	-	CASSEGLPGNPGYTF	TGTGCCAGCAGTGAGGGTCTTCCAGGGAATCCTGGCTACACCTTC